This T cell receptor beta chain comes out of a study of T-cell reconstitution after alpha-beta-depleted transplantation in children. The V gene's germline CDR1 is SGHNT and CDR2 YYREEE (reference sequence). After removal of 4 bases from V and 7 bases from J, the junction contained 12 bases not matched to a gene. The CDR3 is 16 amino acids. This clonotype has just a few counts. Antigen specificity is unknown. Notes on the study in general: Reportedly, alpha-beta T cells present about two months post-transplant originated from several hundred expanded clones of graft origin. Newly generated T cells supplied most T-cell counts and diversity one year post-transplant. Surviving thymic progenitors and recipient T cells were the source of high TCRbeta diversity at day 60 in some patients.

Researchers prepared the TCRbeta library using unique molecular identifiers, the study reports. TCRdb redid the calling of the PCR reads with MiXCR, one entry per CDR3 protein. The table has around 960,000 distinct CDR3 sequences, about 30% seen once. Sequencing was performed on PBMCs, mostly from graft donor cells, taken 360 days after TCRalphabeta/CD19-depleted stem cell transplant. This sequence was found in a boy less than two years old who had a stem cell transplant for SCID, so the T cells may come from the graft donor. The chain links TRBV5-4 to TRBJ2-3, with 10 positions matching TRBD1. CDR3 DNA: TGTGCCAGCAGCCCCCGGGACAGGGGCCTCCCGAATACGCAGTATTTT. Its translation: CASSPRDRGLPNTQYF.